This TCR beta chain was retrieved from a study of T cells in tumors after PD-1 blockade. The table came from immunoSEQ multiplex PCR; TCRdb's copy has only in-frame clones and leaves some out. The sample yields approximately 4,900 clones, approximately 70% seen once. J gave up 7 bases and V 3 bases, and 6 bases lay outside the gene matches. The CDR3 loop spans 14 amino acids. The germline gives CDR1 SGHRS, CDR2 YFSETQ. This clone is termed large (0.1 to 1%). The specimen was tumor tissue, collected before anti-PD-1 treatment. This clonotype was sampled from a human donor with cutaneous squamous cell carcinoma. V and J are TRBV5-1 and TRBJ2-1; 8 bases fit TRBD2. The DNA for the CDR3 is TGCGCCAGCAGCTCCGGGGGGGCCACGAATGAGCAGTTCTTC. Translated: CASSSGGATNEQFF.